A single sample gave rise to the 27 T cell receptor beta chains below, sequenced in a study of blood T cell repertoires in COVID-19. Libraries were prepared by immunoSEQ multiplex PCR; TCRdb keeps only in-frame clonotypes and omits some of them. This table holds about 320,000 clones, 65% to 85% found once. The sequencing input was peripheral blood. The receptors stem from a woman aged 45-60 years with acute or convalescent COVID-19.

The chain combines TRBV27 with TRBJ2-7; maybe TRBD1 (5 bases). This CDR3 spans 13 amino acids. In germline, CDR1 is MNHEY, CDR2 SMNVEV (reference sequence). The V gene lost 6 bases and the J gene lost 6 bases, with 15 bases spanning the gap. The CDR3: CASRPGKSAEQYF. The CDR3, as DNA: TGTGCCAGCAGGCCAGGGAAGAGTGCCGAGCAGTACTTC.

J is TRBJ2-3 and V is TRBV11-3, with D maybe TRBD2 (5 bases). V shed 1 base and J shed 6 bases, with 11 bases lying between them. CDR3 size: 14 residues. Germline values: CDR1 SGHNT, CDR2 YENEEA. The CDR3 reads CASSLGTRMDTQYF. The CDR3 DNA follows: TGTGCCAGCAGCTTAGGGACTCGGATGGATACGCAGTATTTT.

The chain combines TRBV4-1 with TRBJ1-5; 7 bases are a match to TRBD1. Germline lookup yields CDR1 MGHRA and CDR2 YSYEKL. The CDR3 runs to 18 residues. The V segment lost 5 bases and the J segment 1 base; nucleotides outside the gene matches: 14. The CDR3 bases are TGCGCCAGCAGCGACCCTCCCGGGACAGCGCGAAGCAATCAGCCCCAGCATTTT. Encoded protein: CASSDPPGTARSNQPQHF.

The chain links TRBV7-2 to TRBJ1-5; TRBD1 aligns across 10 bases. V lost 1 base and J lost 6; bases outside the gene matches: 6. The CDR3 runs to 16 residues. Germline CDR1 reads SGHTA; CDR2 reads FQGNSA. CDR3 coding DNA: TGTGCCAGCAGCTTAGGGACAGGGGGTAGAGGTCAGCCCCAGCATTTT. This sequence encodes CASSLGTGGRGQPQHF.

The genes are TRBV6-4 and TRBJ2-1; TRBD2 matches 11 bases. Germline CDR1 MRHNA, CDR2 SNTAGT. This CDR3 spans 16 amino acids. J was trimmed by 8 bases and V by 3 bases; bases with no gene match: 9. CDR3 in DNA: TGTGCCAGCAGTGAGAGTGGGCTAGCGGGGGGTGATGAGCAGTTCTTC. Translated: CASSESGLAGGDEQFF.

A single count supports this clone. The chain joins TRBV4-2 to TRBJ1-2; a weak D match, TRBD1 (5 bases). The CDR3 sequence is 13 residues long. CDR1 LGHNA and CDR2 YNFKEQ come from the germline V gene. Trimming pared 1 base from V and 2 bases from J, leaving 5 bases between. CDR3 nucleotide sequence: TGTGCCAGCAGCCAAGCAGGGAACTATGGCTACACCTTC. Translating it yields CASSQAGNYGYTF.

The CDR3 DNA sequence: TGCGCCAGCAGCCAAGATTTTTTTCGATTAGGGGTCGTAGCGGGAAAACACAATGAGCAGTTCTTC. Its translation: CASSQDFFRLGVVAGKHNEQFF. The chain uses TRBV4-1 and TRBJ2-1, with 8 positions matching TRBD2. CDR3 size: 22 residues. V was pared by 0 bases and J by 5 bases, with 24 bases of the junction left unmatched. Per the germline V gene, CDR1 is MGHRA and CDR2 is YSYEKL.

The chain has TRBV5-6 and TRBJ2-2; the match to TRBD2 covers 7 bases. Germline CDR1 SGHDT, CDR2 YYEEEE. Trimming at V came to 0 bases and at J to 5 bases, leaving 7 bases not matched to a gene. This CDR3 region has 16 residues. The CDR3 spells CASSLAGERDTGELFF. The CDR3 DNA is TGTGCCAGCAGCTTGGCCGGGGAGCGGGATACCGGGGAGCTGTTTTTT.

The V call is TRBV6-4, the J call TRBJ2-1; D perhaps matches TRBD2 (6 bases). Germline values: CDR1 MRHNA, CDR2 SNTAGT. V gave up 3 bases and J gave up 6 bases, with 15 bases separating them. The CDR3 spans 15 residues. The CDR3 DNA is TGTGCCAGCAGTGAGGCCCAAACCGGGAGCAATGAGCAGTTCTTC. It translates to CASSEAQTGSNEQFF.

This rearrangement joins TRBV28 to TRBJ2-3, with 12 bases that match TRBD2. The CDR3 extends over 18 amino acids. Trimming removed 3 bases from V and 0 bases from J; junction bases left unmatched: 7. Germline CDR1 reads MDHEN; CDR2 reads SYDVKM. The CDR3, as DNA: TGTGCCAGCAGTTTCGCTTGGACTAGCGGGGATAGCACAGATACGCAGTATTTT. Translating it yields CASSFAWTSGDSTDTQYF.

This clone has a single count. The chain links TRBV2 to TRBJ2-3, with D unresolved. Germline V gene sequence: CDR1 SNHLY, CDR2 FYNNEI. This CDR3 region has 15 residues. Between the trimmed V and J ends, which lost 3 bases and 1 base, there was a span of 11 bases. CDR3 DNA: TGTGCCAGCAGTGATTCTCACTCTGGCACAGATACGCAGTATTTT. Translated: CASSDSHSGTDTQYF.

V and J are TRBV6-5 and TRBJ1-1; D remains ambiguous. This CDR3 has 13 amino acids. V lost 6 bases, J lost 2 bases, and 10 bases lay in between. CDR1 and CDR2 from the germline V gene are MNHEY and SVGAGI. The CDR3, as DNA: TGTGCCAGCAGCTCCCCCACAAACACTGAAGCTTTCTTT. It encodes CASSSPTNTEAFF.

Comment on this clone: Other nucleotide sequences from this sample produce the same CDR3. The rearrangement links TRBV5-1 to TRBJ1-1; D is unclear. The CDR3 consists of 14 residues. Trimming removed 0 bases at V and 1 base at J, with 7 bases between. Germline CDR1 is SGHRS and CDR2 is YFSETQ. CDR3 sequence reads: CASSLGAGNTEAFF. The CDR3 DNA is TGCGCCAGCAGCTTGGGGGCAGGGAACACTGAAGCTTTCTTT.

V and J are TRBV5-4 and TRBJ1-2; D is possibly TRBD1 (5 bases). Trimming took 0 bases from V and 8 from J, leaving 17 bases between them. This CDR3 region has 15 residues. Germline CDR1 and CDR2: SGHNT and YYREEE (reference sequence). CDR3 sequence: CASSLVIGQGGGYTF. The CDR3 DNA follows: TGTGCCAGCAGCTTGGTAATTGGGCAGGGAGGCGGCTACACCTTC.

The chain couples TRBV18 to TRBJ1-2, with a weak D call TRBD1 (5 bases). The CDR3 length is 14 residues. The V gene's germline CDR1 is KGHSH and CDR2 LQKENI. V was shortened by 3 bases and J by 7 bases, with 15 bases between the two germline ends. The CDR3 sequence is CASSPSREEAGYTF. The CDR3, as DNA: TGTGCCAGCTCACCCTCCAGGGAGGAGGCTGGCTACACCTTC. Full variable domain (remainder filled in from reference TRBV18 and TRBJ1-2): NAGVMQNPRHLVRRRGQEARLRCSPMKGHSHVYWYRQLPEEGLKFMVYLQKENIIDESGMPKERFSAEFPKEGPSILRIQQVVRGDSAAYFCASSPSREEAGYTFGSGTRLTVV.

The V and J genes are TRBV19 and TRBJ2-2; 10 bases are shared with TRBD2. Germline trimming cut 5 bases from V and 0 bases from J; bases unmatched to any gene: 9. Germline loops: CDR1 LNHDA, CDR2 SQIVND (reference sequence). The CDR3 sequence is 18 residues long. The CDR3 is CASSGTSGAIPNTGELFF. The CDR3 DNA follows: TGTGCCAGTAGTGGAACTAGCGGGGCGATTCCGAACACCGGGGAGCTGTTTTTT.

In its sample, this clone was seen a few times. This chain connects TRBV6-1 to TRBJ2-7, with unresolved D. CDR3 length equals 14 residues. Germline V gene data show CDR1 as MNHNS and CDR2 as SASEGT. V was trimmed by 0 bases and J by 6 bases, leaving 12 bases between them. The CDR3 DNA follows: TGTGCCAGCAGTGAAGCGGGCACACCAGCCGAGCAGTACTTC. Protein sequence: CASSEAGTPAEQYF.

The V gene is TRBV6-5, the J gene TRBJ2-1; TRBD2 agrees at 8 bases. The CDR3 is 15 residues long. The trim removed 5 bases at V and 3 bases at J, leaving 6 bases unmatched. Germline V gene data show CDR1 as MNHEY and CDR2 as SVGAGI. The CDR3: CASSPMTSVYNEQFF. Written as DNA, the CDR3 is TGTGCCAGCAGTCCGATGACTAGCGTCTACAATGAGCAGTTCTTC.

CDR3 sequence (DNA): TGTGCCAGCTCACCATCAAACGTTAGGAACACTGAAGCTTTCTTT. As protein: CASSPSNVRNTEAFF. This sequence joins TRBV18 and TRBJ1-1; no clear D. CDR3 length equals 15 residues. Between the trimmed V and J ends, which lost 2 bases and 1 base, there was a span of 11 bases. Germline-derived CDR1 and CDR2 are KGHSH and LQKENI.

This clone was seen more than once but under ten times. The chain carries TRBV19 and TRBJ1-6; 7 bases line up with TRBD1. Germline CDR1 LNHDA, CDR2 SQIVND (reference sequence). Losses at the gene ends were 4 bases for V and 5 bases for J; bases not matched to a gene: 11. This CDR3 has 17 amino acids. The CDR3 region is CASSRVGIGQDNSPLHF. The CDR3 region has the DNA TGTGCCAGTAGTAGGGTTGGAATCGGACAGGATAATTCACCCCTCCACTTT.

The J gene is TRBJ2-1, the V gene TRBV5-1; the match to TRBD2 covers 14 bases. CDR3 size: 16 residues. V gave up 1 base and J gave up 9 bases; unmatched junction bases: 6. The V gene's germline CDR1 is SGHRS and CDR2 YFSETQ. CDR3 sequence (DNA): TGCGCCAGCAGCTTGCCGGGACTAGCGGGAGATACTGAGCAGTTCTTC. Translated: CASSLPGLAGDTEQFF.

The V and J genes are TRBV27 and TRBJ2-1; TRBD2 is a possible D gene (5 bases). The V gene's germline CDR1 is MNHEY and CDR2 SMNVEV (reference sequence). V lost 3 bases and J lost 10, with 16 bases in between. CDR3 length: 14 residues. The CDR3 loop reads CASSFSQEGVEQFF. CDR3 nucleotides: TGTGCCAGCAGTTTCTCTCAAGAGGGAGTGGAGCAGTTCTTC.

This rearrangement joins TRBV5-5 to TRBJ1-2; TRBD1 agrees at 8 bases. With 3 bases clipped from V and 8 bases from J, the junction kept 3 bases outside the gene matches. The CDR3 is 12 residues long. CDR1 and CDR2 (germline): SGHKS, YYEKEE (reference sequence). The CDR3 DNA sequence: TGTGCCAGCAGCTGGGACAGGAACGGCTACACCTTC. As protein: CASSWDRNGYTF.

CDR3 in DNA: TGTGCCAGCAGCTTACCCCCGGGTGGAACGCAGTATTTT. Amino acids: CASSLPPGGTQYF. The rearrangement joins TRBV7-3 to TRBJ2-3; D is unresolved. V lost 2 bases to trimming and J lost 9 bases, with 12 bases between them. Germline V lookup: CDR1 SGHTA, CDR2 FQGTGA. This CDR3 region has 13 residues.

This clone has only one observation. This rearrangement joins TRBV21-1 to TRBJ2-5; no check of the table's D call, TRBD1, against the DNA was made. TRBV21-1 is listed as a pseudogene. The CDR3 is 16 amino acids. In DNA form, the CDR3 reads TGTGCCAGCAGCAAAGAGAGGTCAGGGGGCAAAGAGACCCAGTACTTC. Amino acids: CASSKERSGGKETQYF.

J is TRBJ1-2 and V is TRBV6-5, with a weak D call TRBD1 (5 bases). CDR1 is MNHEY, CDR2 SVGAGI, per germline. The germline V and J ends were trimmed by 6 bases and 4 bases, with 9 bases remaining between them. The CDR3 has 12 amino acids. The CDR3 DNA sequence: TGTGCCAGCAGACGCGACAGCTATGGCTACACCTTC. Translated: CASRRDSYGYTF.

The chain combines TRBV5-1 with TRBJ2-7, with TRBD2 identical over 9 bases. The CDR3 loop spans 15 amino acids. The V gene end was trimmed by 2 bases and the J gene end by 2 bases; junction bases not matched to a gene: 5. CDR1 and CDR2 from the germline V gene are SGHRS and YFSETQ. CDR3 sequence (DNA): TGCGCCAGCAGCTTCAGGGGGACTAGCACCTACGAGCAGTACTTC. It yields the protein CASSFRGTSTYEQYF.